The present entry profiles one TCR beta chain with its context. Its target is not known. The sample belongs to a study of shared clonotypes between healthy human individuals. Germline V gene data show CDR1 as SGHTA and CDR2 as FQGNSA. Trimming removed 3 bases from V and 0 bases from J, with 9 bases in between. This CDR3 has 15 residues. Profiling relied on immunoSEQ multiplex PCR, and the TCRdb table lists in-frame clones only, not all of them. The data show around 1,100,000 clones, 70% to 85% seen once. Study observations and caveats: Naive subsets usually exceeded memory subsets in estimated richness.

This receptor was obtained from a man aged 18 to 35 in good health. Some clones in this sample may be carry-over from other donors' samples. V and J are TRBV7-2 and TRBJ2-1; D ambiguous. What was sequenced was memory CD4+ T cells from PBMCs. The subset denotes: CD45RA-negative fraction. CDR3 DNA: TGTGCCAGCAGCTTTCAGGAGAGCTCCTACAATGAGCAGTTCTTC. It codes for CASSFQESSYNEQFF.